This T cell receptor beta chain was captured in a study of cytomegalovirus exposure and HLA in healthy donors. Study-level findings and limits: Among TCR sequences, most were rare, though some public TCRs appeared in many donors. The analysis excluded some indistinguishable V segments, including TRBV6-2 and TRBV6-3. Sequences of the TCR beta chain were said to predict the HLA-A and HLA-B alleles of most subjects accurately. A reported reduction in N-insertions relative to the approximately 640-donor mean was seen in an Asian-associated ancestry cluster in a later analysis.

In regard to this clone: Its antigen is not identified.

In germline, CDR1 is WSHSY, CDR2 SAAADI. The V and J ends lost 2 bases and 5 bases, in that order; junction bases with no gene match: 4. The CDR3 totals 14 residues. PCR involved 60 Vbeta and 13 Jbeta primers. Some clones are missing from TCRdb's copy, which holds only in-frame ones; the method was immunoSEQ multiplex PCR. In the table there are roughly 120,000 clones, just under 75% of which are singletons. This clonotype was obtained from a man between 60 and 75 years old in good health and CMV-seropositive. The sequenced sample was PBMCs. V and J are TRBV10-2 and TRBJ1-1; 8 bases agree with TRBD1. The CDR3: CASSETGGETEAFF. CDR3 nucleotide sequence: TGCGCCAGCAGTGAGACAGGGGGGGAGACTGAAGCTTTCTTT.